Included here is one T cell receptor (beta chain) sequence, with context. Its matching antigen is unknown. Germline values: CDR1 SGHRS, CDR2 YFSETQ. The CDR3 extends over 13 amino acids. Trimming took off 4 bases at V and 7 bases at J, with 14 bases between the two ends. This sample was included in a study of shared clonotypes between healthy human individuals. Study-wide results and limits: Shared clonotypes: roughly 4.7% naive CD4, approximately 3.4% naive CD8, less than 2.5% memory CD4, over 0.3% memory CD8. What naive subsets generally showed was a larger estimated richness than memory subsets showed.

TCRdb's table, derived via immunoSEQ multiplex PCR, lists solely in-frame clones and lacks some. The sample records fewer than 3 million clones, just under 95% being singletons. Input material: naive CD4+ T cells from PBMCs. Subset given: CD45RA+ positively selected. The sequence was collected from a man aged 18 to 30 in good health. Some clones in this sample may be carry-over from other donors' samples. This rearrangement joins TRBV5-1 to TRBJ1-2, with D hard to call. The CDR3 reads CASSNDGLGGYTF. CDR3 bases: TGCGCCAGCAGCAACGACGGACTAGGTGGCTACACCTTC.